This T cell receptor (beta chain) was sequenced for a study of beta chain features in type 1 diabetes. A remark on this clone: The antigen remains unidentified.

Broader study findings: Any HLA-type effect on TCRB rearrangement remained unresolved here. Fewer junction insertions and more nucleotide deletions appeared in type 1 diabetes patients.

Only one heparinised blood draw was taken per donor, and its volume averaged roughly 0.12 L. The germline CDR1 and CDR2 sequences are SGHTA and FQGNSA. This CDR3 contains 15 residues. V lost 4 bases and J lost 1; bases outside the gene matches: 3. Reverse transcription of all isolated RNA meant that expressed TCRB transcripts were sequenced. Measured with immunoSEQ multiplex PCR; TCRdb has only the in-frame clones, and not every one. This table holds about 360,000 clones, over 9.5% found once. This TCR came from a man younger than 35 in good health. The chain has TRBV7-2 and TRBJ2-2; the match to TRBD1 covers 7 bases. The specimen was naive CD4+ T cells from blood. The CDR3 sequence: CASSSWTGNTGELFF. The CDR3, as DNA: TGTGCCAGCAGCTCTTGGACAGGGAACACCGGGGAGCTGTTTTTT.